The next 15 T cell receptor beta chains were all read from a single sample in a study of OX40 agonist ivuxolimab in advanced cancers. Repertoires were generated with immunoSEQ multiplex PCR, while TCRdb's copy carries only in-frame clones and drops some. The sample has around 53,000 clones; around 85% are singletons. The specimen comprised CD4+ or CD8+ T cells sorted from blood, sampled in a trial of the OX40 agonist ivuxolimab. These receptor sequences come from an adult with an advanced solid tumor such as melanoma, head and neck, liver or kidney cancer.

The V call is TRBV28, the J call TRBJ1-2; D is possibly TRBD1 (5 bases). Per the germline V gene, CDR1 is MDHEN and CDR2 is SYDVKM. V lost 7 bases to trimming and J lost 4 bases, with 19 bases between them. The length of the CDR3 is 15 residues. Here the CDR3 DNA reads TGTGCCAGCATGGCCAAGGTAGGGGTGGCCTATGGCTACACCTTC. This translates into CASMAKVGVAYGYTF.

This clone was recorded only once. The chain links TRBV7-2 to TRBJ1-2; D might be TRBD1 (5 bases). CDR1 and CDR2 (germline): SGHTA, FQGNSA. Trimming took off 6 bases at V and 5 bases at J, with 16 bases between the two ends. The CDR3 loop spans 14 amino acids. The CDR3 loop is CASSWGSGRYGYTF. CDR3 DNA sequence: TGTGCCAGCAGTTGGGGGTCTGGGCGATATGGCTACACCTTC.

V usage is TRBV19 and J usage is TRBJ2-7; D ambiguous. Germline V gene lookup returns CDR1 LNHDA and CDR2 SQIVND (reference sequence). Trimming removed 3 bases at V and 6 bases at J, with 18 bases between. The CDR3 runs to 15 residues. The CDR3 is CASSISTPNPAEQYF. In DNA form, the CDR3 reads TGTGCCAGTAGTATTTCTACCCCAAACCCCGCCGAGCAGTACTTC.

The gene calls are TRBV6-1 and TRBJ2-5, with 11 positions matching TRBD1. CDR1 is MNHNS, CDR2 SASEGT, per germline. V lost 5 bases, J lost 6 bases, and 8 bases stayed unmatched. CDR3 size: 15 residues. This chain's CDR3 is CASSTRTGGVQTQYF. CDR3 DNA: TGTGCCAGCAGTACCCGGACAGGGGGCGTTCAGACCCAGTACTTC.

The genes are TRBV5-4 and TRBJ2-1; D may be TRBD2 (7 bases). This CDR3 is built from 15 residues. Trimming removed 2 bases at V and 7 bases at J, with 16 bases between. The V gene's germline CDR1 is SGHNT and CDR2 YYREEE (reference sequence). DNA of the CDR3: TGTGCCAGCAGCTTCTGGGGGGGGGCCATGAATGAGCAGTTCTTC. It encodes CASSFWGGAMNEQFF.

This chain connects TRBV7-2 to TRBJ2-7, with D possibly TRBD2 on 5 matching bases. The germline gives CDR1 SGHTA, CDR2 FQGNSA. There are 14 residues in the CDR3. V lost 5 bases to trimming and J lost 5 bases, with 16 bases between them. Here the CDR3 DNA reads TGTGCCAGCAGCCCCGGACTGTTAGCGAACGAGCAGTACTTC. This gives the protein CASSPGLLANEQYF.

The rearrangement joins TRBV25-1 to TRBJ2-7, with D perhaps TRBD1 (6 bases). Trimming took off 5 bases at V and 7 bases at J, with 18 bases between the two ends. The CDR3 has 14 amino acids. In germline, CDR1 is MGHDK, CDR2 SYGVNS. The CDR3 protein is CASSLGTLTGEQYF. The CDR3 nucleotides are TGTGCCAGCAGTCTCGGGACCCTCACAGGGGAGCAGTACTTC.

CDR3 coding DNA: TGCAGCGTTGGGGGGGCCGGGGAGCTGTTTTTT. It encodes CSVGGAGELFF. V is TRBV29-1 and J is TRBJ2-2, with a weak D call TRBD2 (6 bases). CDR1 and CDR2 (germline): SQVTM, ANQGSEA. There are 11 residues in the CDR3. The ends were cut back, 4 bases at V and 6 bases at J, with 6 bases in the middle.

The chain couples TRBV5-1 to TRBJ1-1; D ambiguous. CDR1 SGHRS and CDR2 YFSETQ come from the germline V gene. V was shortened by 0 bases and J by 0 bases, with 6 bases between the two germline ends. This CDR3 contains 14 residues. The CDR3 sequence: CASSLGVVNTEAFF. Here the CDR3 DNA reads TGCGCCAGCAGCTTGGGAGTTGTGAACACTGAAGCTTTCTTT.

This rearrangement joins TRBV7-2 to TRBJ2-1; D might be TRBD2 (5 bases). Between the trimmed V and J ends, which lost 6 bases and 10 bases, there was a span of 10 bases. Germline CDR1 reads SGHTA; CDR2 reads FQGNSA. This CDR3 is 11 amino acids long. The CDR3 DNA is TGTGCCAGCAGGCTAGCTATGGAGCAGTTCTTC. It specifies CASRLAMEQFF.

V is TRBV2 and J is TRBJ2-1; D unclear. Germline V gene sequence: CDR1 SNHLY, CDR2 FYNNEI. Trimming cost V 4 bases and J 0 bases, with 13 bases left between them. The CDR3 extends over 16 amino acids. The CDR3 sequence is CASSARTASSYNEQFF. CDR3 nucleotide sequence: TGTGCCAGCAGTGCCCGGACGGCAAGCTCCTACAATGAGCAGTTCTTC.

There are a few counts of this clone. V gene TRBV10-3 combines with J gene TRBJ2-5, with D perhaps matching TRBD1 (6 bases). This CDR3 contains 14 residues. Germline V gene data show CDR1 as ENHRY and CDR2 as SYGVKD. The V and J ends lost 2 bases and 3 bases respectively, with 10 bases between them. The CDR3 bases are TGTGCCATCAGTGAGCCGGGACAAAAAGAGACCCAGTACTTC. Residues: CAISEPGQKETQYF.

This clone was detected only once. This chain links TRBV28 with TRBJ1-2; 9 bases fit TRBD1. The CDR3 is made up of 20 amino acids. The germline V gene has CDR1 MDHEN and CDR2 SYDVKM. Losses at the gene ends were 2 bases for V and 4 bases for J; bases not matched to a gene: 20. CDR3 sequence reads: CASSLNRRPRDRAIGYGYTF. CDR3 nucleotide sequence: TGTGCCAGCAGTTTAAATAGGAGACCGCGGGACAGGGCCATTGGCTATGGCTACACCTTC.

The chain joins TRBV7-8 to TRBJ2-1, with D unresolved. The CDR3 loop spans 14 amino acids. Germline CDR1 is SGHVS and CDR2 is FQNEAQ. Between the trimmed V and J ends, which lost 2 bases and 7 bases, there was a span of 12 bases. The CDR3 DNA follows: TGTGCCAGCAGCTTATTCTCTTGGGTGAATGAGCAGTTCTTC. Translation: CASSLFSWVNEQFF. Together with reference TRBV7-8 and TRBJ2-1, the CDR3 gives the full variable domain: GAGVSQSPRYKVAKRGQDVALRCDPISGHVSLFWYQQALGQGPEFLTYFQNEAQLDKSGLPSDRFFAERPEGSVSTLKIQRTQQEDSAVYLCASSLFSWVNEQFFGPGTRLTVL.

The chain joins TRBV6-6 to TRBJ2-3; D not resolved. This CDR3 region has 12 residues. Trimming pared 4 bases from V and 2 bases from J, leaving 4 bases between. Germline V gene data show CDR1 as MNHNY and CDR2 as SVGAGI (reference sequence). Here the CDR3 DNA reads TGTGCCAGCAGTTTGGCCACAGATACGCAGTATTTT. Its translation: CASSLATDTQYF.